Following are 2 T cell receptor beta chains from one sample sequenced in a study of long-term antiretroviral therapy in people with HIV. Samples were assayed with immunoSEQ v3.0 at survey level. Sequenced by immunoSEQ multiplex PCR; TCRdb stores in-frame clones only, minus some. In the table there are 15,000 to 20,000 clones, 65% to 85% of which are singletons. This specimen was unsorted PBMCs, taken just under 2.6 years before starting antiretroviral therapy. Every receptor here comes from a woman aged 45-60 years with HIV.

The J gene is TRBJ2-3, the V gene TRBV9; D might be TRBD2 (5 bases). V lost 4 bases to trimming and J lost 2 bases, with 17 bases between them. Germline V lookup: CDR1 SGDLS, CDR2 YYNGEE. The CDR3 spans 16 residues. DNA for the CDR3: TGTGCCAGCAGCCCACACCCCACGGGGTTCACAGATACGCAGTATTTT. This sequence encodes CASSPHPTGFTDTQYF.

The V call is TRBV2, the J call TRBJ1-4, with a tentative D call TRBD1 (6 bases). The germline CDR1 and CDR2 sequences are SNHLY and FYNNEI. V gave up 9 bases and J gave up 4 bases, with 12 bases separating them. The CDR3 has 13 residues. CDR3 sequence: CASHRDHNEKLFF. The CDR3 coding sequence is TGTGCCAGTCACAGGGACCATAATGAAAAACTGTTTTTT.